This record looks at one T cell receptor beta chain sequence and its context. This sample stems from a study of response to subunit inactivated influenza vaccine. V was pared by 1 base and J by 6 bases, with 4 bases between. This CDR3 is built from 11 residues. The V gene's germline CDR1 is KGHSY and CDR2 FQNENV. MiXCR, run by TCRdb on the RT-PCR reads, gives a single entry per CDR3 protein. The sample consists of about 540,000 distinct CDR3 sequences, approximately 24% of them appearing once. The same sample was also used in a study of T cells expressing NK-cell markers. This second study notes: TCR beta libraries carry UMIs added by 5'RACE template switching. There were seven HCMV-seropositive donors and one seronegative donor among the eight sequenced. Among CD8+ T cells from roughly six donors, dominant NKG2C+ clonotypes accounted for roughly 1.0-7.0%.

The sequence derives from a man aged 45-60 years who received an inactivated influenza vaccine. The chain joins TRBV16 to TRBJ2-7, with D uncertain. Sequenced here: CD4+ T cells sorted from PBMCs, sampled 11 to 12 days after vaccination. The CDR3 loop reads CASSQFGEQYF. CDR3 DNA: TGTGCCAGCAGCCAATTCGGCGAGCAGTACTTC.